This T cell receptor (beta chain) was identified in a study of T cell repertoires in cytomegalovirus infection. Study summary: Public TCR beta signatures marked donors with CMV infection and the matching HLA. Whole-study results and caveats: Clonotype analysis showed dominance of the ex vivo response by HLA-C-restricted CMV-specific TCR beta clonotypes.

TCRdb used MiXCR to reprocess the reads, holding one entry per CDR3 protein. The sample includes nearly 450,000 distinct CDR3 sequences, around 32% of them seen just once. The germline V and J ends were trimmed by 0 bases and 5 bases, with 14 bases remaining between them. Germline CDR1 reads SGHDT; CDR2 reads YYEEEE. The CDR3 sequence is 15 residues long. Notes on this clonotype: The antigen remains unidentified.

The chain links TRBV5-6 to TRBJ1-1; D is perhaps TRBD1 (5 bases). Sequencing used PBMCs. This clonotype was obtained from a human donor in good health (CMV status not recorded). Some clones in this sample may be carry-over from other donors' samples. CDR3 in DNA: TGTGCCAGCAGCTTGGTACGCAGGGTAGAAACTGAAGCTTTCTTT. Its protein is CASSLVRRVETEAFF.